This TCR beta chain was retrieved from a study of control samples from healthy donors and cancer patients. Assay: immunoSEQ multiplex PCR; the TCRdb copy retains only in-frame clones and omits some. The table lists roughly 130,000 clones, around 90% of them singletons. With 5 bases removed from V and 1 base from J, the gap between germline ends came to 11 bases. Germline loops: CDR1 SGHTA, CDR2 FQGTGA. The CDR3 is 14 amino acids. The clonotype comes from a man younger than 35 in good health. Sequencing input: blood. The V gene is TRBV7-3, the J gene TRBJ1-1; D might be TRBD1 (6 bases). CDR3 loop: CASSPVGGNTEAFF. CDR3 sequence (DNA): TGTGCCAGCAGCCCTGTAGGGGGGAACACTGAAGCTTTCTTT.